Shown below are 27 T cell receptor beta chains from a single sample sequenced in a study of Ad26.COV2.S vaccination and SARS-CoV-2 variants. Sample treatment: about 20 received Ad26.COV2.S at low or high dose, single or two shots; several received placebo; per-sample allocation not given. Day 63 following the first vaccine or placebo injection was when the samples were taken. The protocol was immunoSEQ multiplex PCR, while the TCRdb copy is restricted to in-frame clones and leaves out a portion. This sample has some 290,000 clones, with around four fifths found just once. Sequenced material: peripheral blood, taken in a trial of Ad26.COV2.S vaccine versus placebo. The receptors shown here come from a person between 18 and 59 years old who received the Ad26.COV2.S COVID-19 vaccine or a placebo.

V and J are TRBV2 and TRBJ1-5; weak D call: TRBD1 (5 bases). Between the trimmed V and J ends, which lost 2 bases and 3 bases, there was a span of 17 bases. Germline values: CDR1 SNHLY, CDR2 FYNNEI. The CDR3 covers 17 residues. The CDR3 region has the DNA TGTGCCAGCAGTGAATTGAGGGGAGGTTTAAACAATCAGCCCCAGCATTTT. The encoded protein is CASSELRGGLNNQPQHF.

This clone has more than one count but fewer than ten. The rearrangement joins TRBV30 to TRBJ1-2, with D possibly being TRBD1 (5 bases). CDR3 length: 11 amino acids. The V end lost 5 bases, the J end lost 10 bases, and 14 bases lay between the germline ends. Germline CDR1 GTSNPN, CDR2 SVGIG (reference sequence). Written as DNA, the CDR3 is TGTGCCTGGGCCACGACAGCCTCCTACACCTTC. This encodes CAWATTASYTF.

V usage is TRBV19 and J usage is TRBJ1-5, with a tentative D call TRBD1 (5 bases). V lost 8 bases to trimming and J lost 11 bases, with 13 bases between them. The CDR3 has 11 residues. CDR1 LNHDA and CDR2 SQIVND come from the germline V gene (reference sequence). CDR3 bases: TGTGCCAGTGCCCAGGGCTTATCCCAGCATTTT. It is translated as CASAQGLSQHF. Variable domain in full (rest from reference TRBV19 and TRBJ1-5): DGGITQSPKYLFRKEGQNVTLSCEQNLNHDAMYWYRQDPGQGLRLIYYSQIVNDFQKGDIAEGYSVSREKKESFPLTVTSAQKNPTAFYLCASAQGLSQHFGDGTRLSIL.

The rearrangement joins TRBV14 to TRBJ1-5; D gene ambiguous. V was trimmed by 8 bases and J by 5 bases, leaving 4 bases between them. This CDR3 has 10 amino acids. From germline, CDR1 is SGHDN and CDR2 FVKESK. The CDR3, as DNA: TGTGCCAGCGATCATCAGCCCCAGCATTTT. Protein product: CASDHQPQHF.

This chain joins TRBV6-5 and TRBJ1-6; D remains unclear. This CDR3 spans 14 amino acids. Trimming took 6 bases from V and 8 from J, leaving 14 bases between them. The germline gives CDR1 MNHEY, CDR2 SVGAGI. The CDR3 nucleotides read TGTGCCAGCAGAGAGGGAGGAGGCCATTCACCCCTCCACTTT. As protein: CASREGGGHSPLHF.

The CDR3 reads CASSIGERYEQYF. CDR3 in DNA: TGTGCCAGTAGTATCGGGGAAAGGTACGAGCAGTACTTC. The gene calls are TRBV19 and TRBJ2-7; weak D call: TRBD2 (5 bases). The CDR3 has 13 residues. Germline CDR1 and CDR2: LNHDA and SQIVND (reference sequence). Trimming stripped 3 bases from V and 4 bases from J, with 10 bases between.

In nucleotides, the CDR3 is TGTGCCAGCAGTTCGAACGCTGTTAATTCACCCCTCCACTTT. Its protein is CASSSNAVNSPLHF. The chain uses TRBV28 and TRBJ1-6; D call uncertain. Germline V lookup: CDR1 MDHEN, CDR2 SYDVKM. Trimming cost V 4 bases and J 6 bases, with 10 bases left between them. The length of the CDR3 is 14 residues.

J is TRBJ1-3 and V is TRBV28; 7 bases are a match to TRBD1. The germline CDR1 and CDR2 sequences are MDHEN and SYDVKM. J was trimmed by 0 bases and V by 6 bases; bases with no gene match: 5. This CDR3 is built from 15 residues. The CDR3 loop is CASSLDRFSGNTIYF. CDR3 in DNA: TGTGCCAGCAGCCTGGACAGGTTCTCTGGAAACACCATATATTTT.

The chain has TRBV19 and TRBJ1-2; the match to TRBD1 covers 8 bases. CDR1 is LNHDA, CDR2 SQIVND, per germline (reference sequence). The V gene end was trimmed by 5 bases and the J gene end by 4 bases; junction bases not matched to a gene: 3. The CDR3 is 13 residues long. CDR3 nucleotide sequence: TGTGCCAGTAGTGCGACAGGGGTCTATGGCTACACCTTC. Its translation is CASSATGVYGYTF.

The V call is TRBV28, the J call TRBJ1-6; tentatively, D is TRBD1 (5 bases). Germline V CDR1 and CDR2: MDHEN, SYDVKM. V was clipped by 6 bases and J by 8 bases, with 17 bases between them. CDR3 length equals 15 residues. CDR3 region: CASRPGPFIHSPLHF. Here the CDR3 DNA reads TGTGCCAGCAGACCGGGACCGTTTATACATTCACCCCTCCACTTT.

The gene calls are TRBV3-1 (or the pseudogene TRBV3-2) and TRBJ2-1; tentatively, D is TRBD2 (6 bases). Between the trimmed V and J ends, which lost 1 base and 3 bases, there was a span of 16 bases. From germline, CDR1 is LGHDT and CDR2 YNNKEL (reference sequence). The CDR3 has 17 residues. For the CDR3, the DNA is TGTGCCAGCAGCCAAGGGCGACTAGAGACCATCTACAATGAGCAGTTCTTC. Protein sequence: CASSQGRLETIYNEQFF.

The chain is built from TRBV9 and TRBJ2-3; the D gene could be TRBD1 or TRBD2 (6 bases each). CDR1 SGDLS and CDR2 YYNGEE come from the germline V gene. V dropped 0 bases and J dropped 0 bases, with 11 bases sitting between them. CDR3 length: 16 residues. The DNA of the CDR3 is TGTGCCAGCAGCGTAGAAGGGGGGACTAGCACAGATACGCAGTATTTT. It yields the protein CASSVEGGTSTDTQYF.

The CDR3 is CASSLGPGSDEQYF. For the CDR3, the DNA is TGTGCCAGCAGCTTAGGCCCGGGGAGCGACGAGCAGTACTTC. The gene calls are TRBV7-2 and TRBJ2-7; maybe TRBD2 (5 bases). V gave up 1 base and J gave up 5 bases, with 12 bases separating them. This CDR3 is 14 amino acids long. Germline loops: CDR1 SGHTA, CDR2 FQGNSA. Using reference TRBV7-2 and TRBJ2-7 for the parts outside the CDR3, the full variable domain is GAGVSQSPSNKVTEKGKDVELRCDPISGHTALYWYRQSLGQGLEFLIYFQGNSAPDKSGLPSDRFSAERTGGSVSTLTIQRTQQEDSAVYLCASSLGPGSDEQYFGPGTRLTVT.

The sample holds one count of this clone. V gene TRBV9 combines with J gene TRBJ1-4, with TRBD1 matching over 8 bases. The V segment lost 3 bases and the J segment 6 bases; nucleotides outside the gene matches: 10. Germline CDR1 reads SGDLS; CDR2 reads YYNGEE. The CDR3 sequence is 16 residues long. The CDR3 reads CASSAQTGDGYEKLFF. CDR3 bases: TGTGCCAGCAGCGCACAGACAGGGGATGGGTATGAAAAACTGTTTTTT.

This clone came up a few times. The gene calls are TRBV5-6 and TRBJ2-5; 7 positions agree with TRBD2. CDR1 SGHDT and CDR2 YYEEEE come from the germline V gene. The CDR3 contains 13 residues. With V trimmed by 1 base and J by 9 bases, 6 bases remained unmatched. This CDR3 is CASSLHAGRAQYF. CDR3 sequence (DNA): TGTGCCAGCAGCTTGCATGCAGGGAGGGCCCAGTACTTC.

The V gene is TRBV19, the J gene TRBJ2-1; TRBD2 is a possible D gene (6 bases). Germline V gives CDR1 LNHDA, CDR2 SQIVND (reference sequence). With 2 bases removed from V and 9 bases from J, the gap between germline ends came to 14 bases. The CDR3 length is 14 residues. The CDR3 DNA is TGTGCCAGTAGTATAAAGGGCGGGGTGAGTGAGCAGTTCTTC. Protein product: CASSIKGGVSEQFF. The entire variable domain, with the rest obtained from reference TRBV19 and TRBJ2-1, is as follows: DGGITQSPKYLFRKEGQNVTLSCEQNLNHDAMYWYRQDPGQGLRLIYYSQIVNDFQKGDIAEGYSVSREKKESFPLTVTSAQKNPTAFYLCASSIKGGVSEQFFGPGTRLTVL.

V is TRBV27 and J is TRBJ2-7; D is undetermined. V gave up 4 bases and J gave up 5 bases, with 0 bases separating them. This CDR3 is built from 9 residues. From germline, CDR1 is MNHEY and CDR2 SMNVEV (reference sequence). The CDR3 DNA is TGTGCCAGCAGTTACGAGCAGTACTTC. Protein product: CASSYEQYF.

The chain uses TRBV9 and TRBJ1-2; TRBD1 is a possible D gene (5 bases). Germline V lookup: CDR1 SGDLS, CDR2 YYNGEE. V was clipped by 0 bases and J by 5 bases, with 11 bases between them. There are 14 residues in the CDR3. The DNA for the CDR3 is TGTGCCAGCAGCGTAGGGAGGGGCCAATATGGCTACACCTTC. Translating gives CASSVGRGQYGYTF.

CDR3 coding DNA: TGTGCCAGCAGCAACCGGGACTACCTTTCTACGCAGTATTTT. Translating gives CASSNRDYLSTQYF. The rearrangement uses TRBV11-3 and TRBJ2-3; 7 positions match TRBD2. Germline-derived CDR1 and CDR2 are SGHNT and YENEEA. V was pared by 5 bases and J by 8 bases, with 10 bases of the junction left unmatched. The CDR3 loop spans 14 amino acids.

J is TRBJ2-7 and V is TRBV5-8; perhaps TRBD2 as D (6 bases). This CDR3 region has 16 residues. Trimming left V 7 bases short and J 2 bases short, with 22 bases between. Germline values: CDR1 SGHTS, CDR2 YDEGEE. The CDR3: CASRTLGEARPYEQYF. In DNA form, the CDR3 reads TGTGCCAGCCGTACACTGGGGGAGGCGAGGCCCTACGAGCAGTACTTC.

This clone was seen only once. V and J are TRBV28 and TRBJ2-7; no clear D gene. The germline V gene has CDR1 MDHEN and CDR2 SYDVKM. Trimming cost V 8 bases and J 3 bases, with 5 bases left between them. CDR3 length equals 10 residues. The CDR3 sequence: CASGNYEQYF. The CDR3 DNA is TGTGCCAGCGGGAACTACGAGCAGTACTTC.

The count of this clone is one. V is TRBV6-1 and J is TRBJ1-1; D call uncertain. The CDR3 runs to 13 residues. V was pared by 0 bases and J by 7 bases, with 9 bases between. In germline, CDR1 is MNHNS, CDR2 SASEGT. The CDR3 DNA follows: TGTGCCAGCAGTGAAGCGGGGTACTATGAAGCTTTCTTT. Protein sequence: CASSEAGYYEAFF.

This chain links TRBV7-2 with TRBJ2-7, with 8 bases matching TRBD2. Germline CDR1 is SGHTA and CDR2 is FQGNSA. There are 14 residues in the CDR3. With V trimmed by 5 bases and J by 3 bases, 6 bases remained unmatched. CDR3: CASSPLAEGYEQYF. The CDR3 DNA reads TGTGCCAGCAGCCCACTAGCGGAGGGCTACGAGCAGTACTTC.

The gene calls are TRBV25-1 and TRBJ1-1; 9 bases are a match to TRBD1. The CDR3 length is 15 residues. Unmatched junction bases numbered 5, after V lost 3 bases and J lost 3 bases. Per germline, CDR1 MGHDK and CDR2 SYGVNS. CDR3 region: CASSDPRTGDTEAFF. The DNA of the CDR3 is TGTGCCAGCAGTGATCCCCGGACAGGGGACACTGAAGCTTTCTTT.

The chain couples TRBV2 to TRBJ2-5, with unresolved D. The CDR3 covers 14 residues. Per germline, CDR1 SNHLY and CDR2 FYNNEI. V was cut by 7 bases and J by 0 bases, with 12 bases left in between. The CDR3 here is CASIEEQYQETQYF. The CDR3 nucleotides read TGTGCCAGCATTGAGGAGCAGTACCAAGAGACCCAGTACTTC.

J is TRBJ2-2 and V is TRBV5-1, with D perhaps matching TRBD1 (5 bases). Germline V gene data show CDR1 as SGHRS and CDR2 as YFSETQ. The V end lost 0 bases, the J end lost 7 bases, and 13 bases lay between the germline ends. The CDR3 has 15 residues. CDR3 sequence: CASSLDGPGIGELFF. The CDR3 nucleotides read TGCGCCAGCAGCTTGGATGGTCCAGGGATCGGGGAGCTGTTTTTT. Supplemented by reference TRBV5-1 and TRBJ2-2, the full variable domain reads KAGVTQTPRYLIKTRGQQVTLSCSPISGHRSVSWYQQTPGQGLQFLFEYFSETQRNKGNFPGRFSGRQFSNSRSEMNVSTLELGDSALYLCASSLDGPGIGELFFGEGSRLTVL.

This clone has just one count. The chain has TRBV27 and TRBJ1-1; D gene ambiguous. The CDR3 loop spans 12 amino acids. CDR1 and CDR2 from the germline V gene are MNHEY and SMNVEV (reference sequence). Trimming removed 6 bases from V and 11 bases from J, with 16 bases in between. The CDR3 region is CASSPTTRVAFF. The CDR3 DNA follows: TGTGCCAGCAGCCCTACTACTCGGGTGGCTTTCTTT.